This is a list of T cell receptor beta chains from one sample in a study of beta chain features in type 1 diabetes. Sequencing was performed with immunoSEQ multiplex PCR; in TCRdb, only in-frame clones are kept and a portion is missing. Of some 410,000 clones in the sample, approximately 15% are singletons; the top ten hold about 0.04%. The material sequenced was naive CD4+ T cells from blood. These TCRs come from a man aged 30 to 39 in good health. The CDR3 runs from the conserved cysteine through the conserved F or W. The order of the fields is clone size, J gene, V gene, D gene, CDR3 DNA, CDR3 protein. D genes are given only for firm matches. The size entry is marked missing in some rows and otherwise reads once, few, many or a size class.

clone_size: .
j_call: TRBJ1-5
v_call: TRBV20-1
d_call: .
cdr3_nt: TGCAGTGCCCCTCGGCCCCAGCATTTT
cdr3_aa: CSAPRPQHF

clone_size: few
j_call: TRBJ2-2
v_call: TRBV7-2
d_call: TRBD2
cdr3_nt: TGTGCCAGCAGCTTAATGGGGACTAAGAACGCCGGGGAGCTGTTTTTT
cdr3_aa: CASSLMGTKNAGELFF

clone_size: .
j_call: TRBJ2-3
v_call: TRBV7-2
d_call: TRBD2
cdr3_nt: TGTGCCAGCAGCCCTTACACTAGCGGCCCGGAGTCAGATACGCAGTATTTT
cdr3_aa: CASSPYTSGPESDTQYF

clone_size: .
j_call: TRBJ2-1
v_call: TRBV19
d_call: TRBD2
cdr3_nt: TGTGCCAGTAGTGTGCAAGCGGGATACATCGATGAGCAGTTCTTC
cdr3_aa: CASSVQAGYIDEQFF

clone_size: few
j_call: TRBJ2-1
v_call: TRBV6-6
d_call: .
cdr3_nt: TGTGCCAGCAGTTTAGACCGAAGAGAGCAGTTCTTC
cdr3_aa: CASSLDRREQFF

clone_size: .
j_call: TRBJ2-3
v_call: TRBV9
d_call: TRBD2
cdr3_nt: TGTGCCAGCAACGGACGAGCGGGGGCTAGCACAGATACGCAGTATTTT
cdr3_aa: CASNGRAGASTDTQYF

clone_size: few
j_call: TRBJ2-4
v_call: TRBV11-1
d_call: TRBD2
cdr3_nt: TGTGCCAGCAGCCCACTAGCGGGAGGAGTCGGGCGAAACATTCAGTACTTC
cdr3_aa: CASSPLAGGVGRNIQYF

clone_size: few
j_call: TRBJ2-5
v_call: TRBV29-1
d_call: .
cdr3_nt: TGCAGCGTTGCAAATCCGCGGGACTTAGAGACCCAGTACTTC
cdr3_aa: CSVANPRDLETQYF

clone_size: few
j_call: TRBJ1-1
v_call: TRBV27
d_call: TRBD1
cdr3_nt: TGTGCCAGCAGACAGGGGAGGGTTACTGAAGCTTTCTTT
cdr3_aa: CASRQGRVTEAFF

clone_size: few
j_call: TRBJ1-5
v_call: TRBV30
d_call: .
cdr3_nt: TGTGCCTGGAGTGTAGGAACAGGAAGGAATCAGCCCCAGCATTTT
cdr3_aa: CAWSVGTGRNQPQHF

clone_size: .
j_call: TRBJ2-1
v_call: TRBV29-1
d_call: TRBD2
cdr3_nt: TGCAGCGGTGACCCTACCGGGGGGGCACAGTTCTTC
cdr3_aa: CSGDPTGGAQFF

clone_size: .
j_call: TRBJ2-3
v_call: TRBV19
d_call: .
cdr3_nt: TGTGCCAGTAACCGCGGGAAGGGGACAGATACGCAGTATTTT
cdr3_aa: CASNRGKGTDTQYF

clone_size: .
j_call: TRBJ2-7
v_call: TRBV27
d_call: TRBD1
cdr3_nt: TGTGCCAGCAGGACAGGGACCTACGAGCAGTACTTC
cdr3_aa: CASRTGTYEQYF

clone_size: .
j_call: TRBJ1-1
v_call: TRBV27
d_call: TRBD1
cdr3_nt: TGTGCCAGCAGTGGCGGGACAGAGAACACTGAAGCTTTCTTT
cdr3_aa: CASSGGTENTEAFF

clone_size: .
j_call: TRBJ2-1
v_call: TRBV18
d_call: TRBD2
cdr3_nt: TGTGCCAGCTCGAGGACTAGCGGGAGGGCCAATGAGCAGTTCTTC
cdr3_aa: CASSRTSGRANEQFF

clone_size: few
j_call: TRBJ1-1
v_call: TRBV19
d_call: .
cdr3_nt: TGTGCCAGTATGGTGGCGGGGAGGGAAACTGAAGCTTTCTTT
cdr3_aa: CASMVAGRETEAFF

clone_size: .
j_call: TRBJ1-6
v_call: TRBV27
d_call: .
cdr3_nt: TGTGCCAGCGGACTAATGGGGGACGGAGCATATAATTCACCCCTCCACTTT
cdr3_aa: CASGLMGDGAYNSPLHF

clone_size: .
j_call: TRBJ2-1
v_call: TRBV30
d_call: TRBD2
cdr3_nt: TGTGCCTGGGGACTAGTCTACAATGAGCAGTTCTTC
cdr3_aa: CAWGLVYNEQFF

clone_size: .
j_call: TRBJ1-5
v_call: TRBV28
d_call: TRBD1
cdr3_nt: TGTGCCAGCAGTCTACAGGGGGCAGGTGAAGCCCAGCATTTT
cdr3_aa: CASSLQGAGEAQHF

clone_size: .
j_call: TRBJ2-7
v_call: TRBV7-2
d_call: .
cdr3_nt: TGTGCCAGCAGCTTAGAAGCCCAGGTCCTCTACGAGCAGTACTTC
cdr3_aa: CASSLEAQVLYEQYF

clone_size: .
j_call: TRBJ2-1
v_call: TRBV11-2
d_call: .
cdr3_nt: TGTGCCAGCAGCCACCGGGCATCCTACAATGAGCAGTTCTTC
cdr3_aa: CASSHRASYNEQFF

clone_size: .
j_call: TRBJ1-2
v_call: TRBV7-9
d_call: .
cdr3_nt: TGTGCCAGCAGCTTAGCGCTCGGTTTCTATGGCTACACCTTC
cdr3_aa: CASSLALGFYGYTF

clone_size: few
j_call: TRBJ2-2
v_call: TRBV27
d_call: TRBD2
cdr3_nt: TGTGCCAGCAGTACCTTAGCGGGAGCTGGCGGGGAGCTGTTTTTT
cdr3_aa: CASSTLAGAGGELFF

clone_size: .
j_call: TRBJ2-3
v_call: TRBV20-1
d_call: .
cdr3_nt: TGCAGTGCTAGAGTAGCAGATACGCAGTATTTT
cdr3_aa: CSARVADTQYF

clone_size: few
j_call: TRBJ1-5
v_call: TRBV14
d_call: .
cdr3_nt: TGTGCCAGCAGCATTTATGGGAACAATCAGCCCCAGCATTTT
cdr3_aa: CASSIYGNNQPQHF

clone_size: .
j_call: TRBJ1-5
v_call: TRBV29-1
d_call: TRBD1
cdr3_nt: TGCAGCGTTAGAGGGACAGCTAATCAGCCCCAGCATTTT
cdr3_aa: CSVRGTANQPQHF

clone_size: .
j_call: TRBJ2-6
v_call: TRBV4-1
d_call: .
cdr3_nt: TGCGCCAGCGGACGATGGGACAAAGTCTTCTCTGGGGCCAACGTCCTGACTTTC
cdr3_aa: CASGRWDKVFSGANVLTF